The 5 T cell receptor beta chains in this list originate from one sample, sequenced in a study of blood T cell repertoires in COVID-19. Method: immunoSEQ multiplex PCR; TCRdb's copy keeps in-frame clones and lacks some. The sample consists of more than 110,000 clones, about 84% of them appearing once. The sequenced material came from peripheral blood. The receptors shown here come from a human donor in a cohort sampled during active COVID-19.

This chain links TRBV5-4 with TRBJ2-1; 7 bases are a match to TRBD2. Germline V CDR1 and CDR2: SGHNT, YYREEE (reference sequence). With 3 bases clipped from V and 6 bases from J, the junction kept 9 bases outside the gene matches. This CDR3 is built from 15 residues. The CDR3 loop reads CASSSPGLLPNEQFF. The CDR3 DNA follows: TGTGCCAGCAGCTCACCGGGACTACTACCCAATGAGCAGTTCTTC.

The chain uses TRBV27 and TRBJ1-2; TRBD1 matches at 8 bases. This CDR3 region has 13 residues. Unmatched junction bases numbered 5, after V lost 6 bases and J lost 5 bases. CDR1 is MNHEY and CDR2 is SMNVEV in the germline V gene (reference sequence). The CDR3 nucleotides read TGTGCCAGCAGACCAGACAGGGGATATGGCTACACCTTC. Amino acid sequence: CASRPDRGYGYTF.

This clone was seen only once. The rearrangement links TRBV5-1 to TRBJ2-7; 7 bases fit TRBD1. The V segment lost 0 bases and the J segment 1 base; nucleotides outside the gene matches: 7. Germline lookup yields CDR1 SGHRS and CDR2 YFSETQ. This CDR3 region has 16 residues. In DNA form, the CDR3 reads TGCGCCAGCAGCTTGGGAGTAGTGACAGGGTCCTACGAGCAGTACTTC. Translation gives CASSLGVVTGSYEQYF.

CDR3 DNA: TGTGCCAGCAGCTTAACATATGGAAACACCATATATTTT. Translating it yields CASSLTYGNTIYF. V gene TRBV7-3 combines with J gene TRBJ1-3; D is undetermined. The V gene's germline CDR1 is SGHTA and CDR2 FQGTGA. This CDR3 has 13 residues. Trimming stripped 0 bases from V and 3 bases from J, with 3 bases between. Using reference TRBV7-3 and TRBJ1-3 for the parts outside the CDR3, the full variable domain is GAGVSQTPSNKVTEKGKYVELRCDPISGHTALYWYRQSLGQGPEFLIYFQGTGAADDSGLPNDRFFAVRPEGSVSTLKIQRTERGDSAVYLCASSLTYGNTIYFGEGSWLTVV.

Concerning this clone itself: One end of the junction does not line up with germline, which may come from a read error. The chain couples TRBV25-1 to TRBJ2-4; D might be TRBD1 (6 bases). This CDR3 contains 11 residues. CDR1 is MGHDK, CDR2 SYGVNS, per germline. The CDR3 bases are TGTGCCAGCAGCACCGGGACAAGCGTTTTCTTC. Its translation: CASSTGTSVFF.